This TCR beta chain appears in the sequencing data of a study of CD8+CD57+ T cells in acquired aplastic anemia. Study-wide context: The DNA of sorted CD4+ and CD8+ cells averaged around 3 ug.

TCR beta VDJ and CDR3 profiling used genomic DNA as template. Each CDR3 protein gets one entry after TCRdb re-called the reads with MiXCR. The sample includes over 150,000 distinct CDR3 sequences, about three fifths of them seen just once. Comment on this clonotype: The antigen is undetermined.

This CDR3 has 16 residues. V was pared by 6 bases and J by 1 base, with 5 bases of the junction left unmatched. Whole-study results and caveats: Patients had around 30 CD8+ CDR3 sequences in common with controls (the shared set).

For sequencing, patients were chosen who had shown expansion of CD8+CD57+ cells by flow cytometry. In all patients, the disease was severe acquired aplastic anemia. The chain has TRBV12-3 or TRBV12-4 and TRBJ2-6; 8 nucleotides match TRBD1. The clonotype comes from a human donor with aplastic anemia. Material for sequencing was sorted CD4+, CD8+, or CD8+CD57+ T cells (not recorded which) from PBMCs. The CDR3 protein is CASRPQGDSGANVLTF. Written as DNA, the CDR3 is TGTGCCAGCAGACCACAGGGGGATTCTGGGGCCAACGTCCTGACTTTC.